A selection of T cell receptor beta chains follows, all from one sample in a study of cytomegalovirus exposure and HLA in healthy donors. TCRdb's table, derived via immunoSEQ multiplex PCR, lists solely in-frame clones and lacks some. The profile shows some 260,000 clones, about 90% of them singletons. The source material was PBMCs. These receptors originate from a woman aged 25 to 39 in good health and CMV-seronegative. The CDR3 runs from the conserved cysteine through the conserved F or W. Each record gives: CDR3 protein, CDR3 DNA, V gene, D gene, J gene, clone size. A D gene is named only where the DNA matches it firmly. For some rows the clone size is stated as once, few or many, or as a class when expanded; others skip it.

CDR3 protein: CASSVGTIGEKLFF; CDR3 DNA: TGTGCCAGCAGTGTTGGGACAATCGGCGAAAAACTGTTTTTT; V gene: TRBV2; D gene: -; J gene: TRBJ1-4; clone size: -
CDR3 protein: CASSLEGYEQYF; CDR3 DNA: TGTGCCAGCAGCTTAGAAGGCTACGAGCAGTACTTC; V gene: TRBV11-2; D gene: -; J gene: TRBJ2-7; clone size: -
CDR3 protein: CATSRFQGPYSNQPQHF; CDR3 DNA: TGTGCCACCAGCAGATTTCAGGGACCCTATAGCAATCAGCCCCAGCATTTT; V gene: TRBV15; D gene: -; J gene: TRBJ1-5; clone size: -
CDR3 protein: CASSVGGNYGYTF; CDR3 DNA: TGTGCCAGCAGCGTCGGGGGAAACTATGGCTACACCTTC; V gene: TRBV28; D gene: -; J gene: TRBJ1-2; clone size: -
CDR3 protein: CASSVDRAGGANVLTF; CDR3 DNA: TGTGCCAGCAGCGTAGACAGGGCGGGCGGGGCCAACGTCCTGACTTTC; V gene: TRBV9; D gene: -; J gene: TRBJ2-6; clone size: -
CDR3 protein: CASSGSVLNTEAFF; CDR3 DNA: TGTGCCAGCAGTGGCTCCGTCTTGAACACTGAAGCTTTCTTT; V gene: TRBV6-1; D gene: -; J gene: TRBJ1-1; clone size: -
CDR3 protein: CASSLGGQGADEQYF; CDR3 DNA: TGTGCCAGCAGCTTAGGGGGACAGGGTGCAGACGAGCAGTACTTC; V gene: TRBV7-6; D gene: TRBD1; J gene: TRBJ2-7; clone size: -
CDR3 protein: CASSPLTGRANTEAFF; CDR3 DNA: TGTGCCAGCAGCCCCCTAACGGGACGGGCTAACACTGAAGCTTTCTTT; V gene: TRBV14; D gene: -; J gene: TRBJ1-1; clone size: -
CDR3 protein: CASSLWSYEQFF; CDR3 DNA: TGTGCCAGCAGCTTATGGTCCTATGAGCAGTTCTTC; V gene: TRBV7-6; D gene: -; J gene: TRBJ2-1; clone size: once
CDR3 protein: CASSVGGNSYNEQFF; CDR3 DNA: TGTGCCAGCAGCGTAGGGGGGAATTCCTACAATGAGCAGTTCTTC; V gene: TRBV9; D gene: -; J gene: TRBJ2-1; clone size: -
CDR3 protein: CASSQDLGLAGGGYEQYF; CDR3 DNA: TGCGCCAGCAGCCAAGATCTAGGACTAGCGGGAGGAGGCTACGAGCAGTACTTC; V gene: TRBV4-3; D gene: TRBD2; J gene: TRBJ2-7; clone size: -
CDR3 protein: CASSLDTSGRTGELFF; CDR3 DNA: TGTGCCAGCAGTTTAGACACTAGCGGGAGGACCGGGGAGCTGTTTTTT; V gene: TRBV27; D gene: TRBD2; J gene: TRBJ2-2; clone size: -
CDR3 protein: CASSLRVHGATNEKLFF; CDR3 DNA: TGTGCCAGCAGCTTGAGGGTCCATGGAGCAACTAATGAAAAACTGTTTTTT; V gene: TRBV5-6; D gene: -; J gene: TRBJ1-4; clone size: -
CDR3 protein: CSVGQTNTEQFF; CDR3 DNA: TGCAGCGTTGGACAGACAAACACAGAGCAGTTCTTC; V gene: TRBV29-1; D gene: -; J gene: TRBJ2-1; clone size: -
CDR3 protein: CASSPVLRHNEQFF; CDR3 DNA: TGTGCCAGCAGCCCCGTCCTACGACACAATGAGCAGTTCTTC; V gene: TRBV27; D gene: -; J gene: TRBJ2-1; clone size: -
CDR3 protein: CASSMWNQETQYF; CDR3 DNA: TGTGCCAGTAGTATGTGGAACCAAGAGACCCAGTACTTC; V gene: TRBV19; D gene: -; J gene: TRBJ2-5; clone size: -
CDR3 protein: CASSLTPLSSSYNEQFF; CDR3 DNA: TGTGCCAGCAGCCTAACCCCATTATCCAGCTCCTACAATGAGCAGTTCTTC; V gene: TRBV9; D gene: -; J gene: TRBJ2-1; clone size: -
CDR3 protein: CASSLGQGSAEQYF; CDR3 DNA: TGTGCCAGCAGCTTAGGGCAGGGGTCTGCCGAGCAGTACTTC; V gene: TRBV11-2; D gene: -; J gene: TRBJ2-7; clone size: -
CDR3 protein: CASSLGQGQNYGYTF; CDR3 DNA: TGTGCCAGCAGCCTAGGACAGGGCCAGAACTATGGCTACACCTTC; V gene: TRBV7-8; D gene: TRBD1; J gene: TRBJ1-2; clone size: -
CDR3 protein: CASTRTSGRGVLF; CDR3 DNA: TGTGCCAGCACCAGGACTAGCGGGAGGGGAGTCCTTTTT; V gene: TRBV28; D gene: TRBD2; J gene: TRBJ2-3; clone size: -
CDR3 protein: CASSNRDRGTDTQYF; CDR3 DNA: TGTGCCAGTAGTAACCGGGACAGAGGGACGGATACGCAGTATTTT; V gene: TRBV19; D gene: TRBD1; J gene: TRBJ2-3; clone size: -
CDR3 protein: CASSKRGDRGYEQYF; CDR3 DNA: TGTGCCAGTAGCAAGAGGGGGGACAGGGGCTACGAGCAGTACTTC; V gene: TRBV19; D gene: TRBD1; J gene: TRBJ2-7; clone size: -
CDR3 protein: CATSRDGGNNEQFF; CDR3 DNA: TGTGCCACCAGCAGAGATGGGGGAAACAATGAGCAGTTCTTC; V gene: TRBV15; D gene: -; J gene: TRBJ2-1; clone size: -
CDR3 protein: CASSGSSNEQFF; CDR3 DNA: TGTGCCAGCAGCGGTAGCAGCAATGAGCAGTTCTTC; V gene: TRBV11-1; D gene: -; J gene: TRBJ2-1; clone size: -
CDR3 protein: CASSLGTVGYTGELFF; CDR3 DNA: TGTGCCAGCAGCTTAGGGACAGTGGGGTATACCGGGGAGCTGTTTTTT; V gene: TRBV7-2; D gene: -; J gene: TRBJ2-2; clone size: -
CDR3 protein: CASSEFSGRYTGELFF; CDR3 DNA: TGTGCCAGCAGTGAATTTAGCGGGAGGTACACCGGGGAGCTGTTTTTT; V gene: TRBV6-1; D gene: TRBD2; J gene: TRBJ2-2; clone size: -
CDR3 protein: CAWRSQGAPDTEAFF; CDR3 DNA: TGTGCCTGGAGGTCCCAGGGGGCGCCGGACACTGAAGCTTTCTTT; V gene: TRBV30; D gene: TRBD1; J gene: TRBJ1-1; clone size: once
CDR3 protein: CASSRTGRNTEAFF; CDR3 DNA: TGTGCCAGCAGTCGGACAGGGCGTAACACTGAAGCTTTCTTT; V gene: TRBV6-1; D gene: TRBD1; J gene: TRBJ1-1; clone size: -
CDR3 protein: CASSYPPRQGSEQYF; CDR3 DNA: TGTGCCAGCAGCTACCCACCGCGACAGGGTAGCGAGCAGTACTTC; V gene: TRBV7-9; D gene: TRBD1; J gene: TRBJ2-7; clone size: -
CDR3 protein: CASSSSHNEQFF; CDR3 DNA: TGTGCCAGCAGTAGCAGCCACAATGAGCAGTTCTTC; V gene: TRBV28; D gene: -; J gene: TRBJ2-1; clone size: -
CDR3 protein: CATDRGREQFF; CDR3 DNA: TGTGCCACCGACAGGGGACGTGAGCAGTTCTTC; V gene: TRBV19; D gene: TRBD1; J gene: TRBJ2-1; clone size: -
CDR3 protein: CASSWSGNYNEQFF; CDR3 DNA: TGTGCCAGCAGTTGGTCGGGTAACTACAATGAGCAGTTCTTC; V gene: TRBV27; D gene: -; J gene: TRBJ2-1; clone size: -
CDR3 protein: CASSFGTGAPYEQYF; CDR3 DNA: TGTGCCAGCAGTTTCGGGACAGGGGCCCCCTACGAGCAGTACTTC; V gene: TRBV27; D gene: TRBD1; J gene: TRBJ2-7; clone size: -
CDR3 protein: CASSRTGTTNTGELFF; CDR3 DNA: TGTGCCAGCAGCAGGACCGGGACCACGAACACCGGGGAGCTGTTTTTT; V gene: TRBV28; D gene: -; J gene: TRBJ2-2; clone size: -
CDR3 protein: CASSQDPIPGELFF; CDR3 DNA: TGCGCCAGCAGCCAAGATCCGATACCCGGGGAGCTGTTTTTT; V gene: TRBV4-3; D gene: -; J gene: TRBJ2-2; clone size: -
CDR3 protein: CASSLGAGGVYEQYF; CDR3 DNA: TGTGCCAGCAGCTTAGGGGCAGGGGGGGTCTACGAGCAGTACTTC; V gene: TRBV27; D gene: -; J gene: TRBJ2-7; clone size: -
CDR3 protein: CASSLAQGAHTGELFF; CDR3 DNA: TGTGCCAGCAGCTTAGCACAGGGGGCGCACACCGGGGAGCTGTTTTTT; V gene: TRBV7-2; D gene: TRBD1; J gene: TRBJ2-2; clone size: -
CDR3 protein: CASSLGRVTYEQYF; CDR3 DNA: TGTGCCAGCAGCTTGGGGAGGGTCACCTACGAGCAGTACTTC; V gene: TRBV5-6; D gene: -; J gene: TRBJ2-7; clone size: -
CDR3 protein: CASSFRVMGETQYF; CDR3 DNA: TGTGCCAGCAGCTTCCGGGTTATGGGAGAGACCCAGTACTTC; V gene: TRBV7-2; D gene: -; J gene: TRBJ2-5; clone size: -
CDR3 protein: CASESTERTDTQYF; CDR3 DNA: TGTGCCAGCGAGAGTACCGAACGGACAGATACGCAGTATTTT; V gene: TRBV19; D gene: -; J gene: TRBJ2-3; clone size: few
CDR3 protein: CASSLCILAGGPGPCEQYF; CDR3 DNA: TGTGCCAGCAGTTTATGTATACTAGCGGGAGGGCCGGGGCCCTGCGAGCAGTACTTC; V gene: TRBV28; D gene: TRBD2; J gene: TRBJ2-7; clone size: once